Following are 29 T cell receptor beta chains from one sample sequenced in a study of pediatric ulcerative colitis. During colonoscopy, one to two rectal pinch biopsies were collected. The table came from immunoSEQ multiplex PCR; TCRdb's copy has only in-frame clones and leaves some out. The table has 30,000 to 35,000 clones, 81% seen once. The sequencing sample was made of gut tissue. The source of these receptors is a boy between 10 and 17 years old with mild ulcerative colitis.

The chain links TRBV2 to TRBJ1-1; the match to TRBD1 covers 7 bases. Germline V CDR1 and CDR2: SNHLY, FYNNEI. Trimming took 6 bases from V and 1 from J; bases not matched to a gene: 2. The CDR3 runs to 13 residues. This CDR3 is CASRRQGNTEAFF. CDR3 nucleotide sequence: TGTGCCAGCAGAAGACAGGGGAACACTGAAGCTTTCTTT.

The V gene is TRBV6-5, the J gene TRBJ1-6, with TRBD1 matching 11 bases. The V gene's germline CDR1 is MNHEY and CDR2 SVGAGI. The CDR3 length is 14 residues. V shed 3 bases, J shed 11 bases, and the junction held 3 bases outside the gene matches. CDR3 DNA sequence: TGTGCCAGCAGTTATCGGGACAGGGGGGCACCCCTCCACTTT. This encodes CASSYRDRGAPLHF.

The V call is TRBV7-9, the J call TRBJ2-1; D unresolved. Germline V gene data show CDR1 as SEHNR and CDR2 as FQNEAQ (reference sequence). The CDR3 sequence is 11 residues long. Trimming removed 5 bases at V and 4 bases at J, with 3 bases between. The CDR3 loop reads CASSVYNEQFF. CDR3 bases: TGTGCCAGCAGCGTTTACAATGAGCAGTTCTTC.

This chain connects TRBV18 to TRBJ2-7; tentative D call: TRBD2 (5 bases). The V end lost 3 bases, the J end lost 1 base, and 16 bases lay between the germline ends. The CDR3 contains 16 residues. Germline-derived CDR1 and CDR2 are KGHSH and LQKENI. CDR3: CASSPPPWRVSYEQYF. CDR3 in DNA: TGTGCCAGCTCACCTCCGCCTTGGCGGGTTTCCTACGAGCAGTACTTC.

This CDR3 is CSASSGFGAFF. As DNA, the CDR3 is TGCAGTGCTAGTTCAGGGTTTGGCGCTTTCTTT. The chain recombines TRBV20-1 with TRBJ1-1, with a weak D call TRBD1 (5 bases). Germline CDR1 DFQATT, CDR2 SNEGSKA (reference sequence). The V and J ends lost 3 bases and 11 bases respectively, with 13 bases between them. This CDR3 has 11 residues.

The chain links TRBV11-3 to TRBJ1-1; D is undetermined. The V gene's germline CDR1 is SGHNT and CDR2 YENEEA. The CDR3 totals 13 residues. With 0 bases removed from V and 9 bases from J, the gap between germline ends came to 11 bases. CDR3 nucleotides: TGTGCCAGCAGCTTAGATTTCACGGCGAAAGCTTTCTTT. It encodes CASSLDFTAKAFF.

The chain uses TRBV10-3 and TRBJ1-5; a possible D gene is TRBD1 (6 bases). CDR1 ENHRY and CDR2 SYGVKD come from the germline V gene. This CDR3 spans 15 amino acids. V was clipped by 3 bases and J by 6 bases, with 15 bases between them. The CDR3 sequence: CAISEGQRVGQPQHF. The CDR3 bases are TGTGCCATCAGTGAAGGACAGCGGGTGGGTCAGCCCCAGCATTTT.

V usage is TRBV5-4 and J usage is TRBJ1-2; no clear D gene. Germline CDR1 SGHNT, CDR2 YYREEE (reference sequence). Trimming removed 5 bases at V and 2 bases at J, with 13 bases between. This CDR3 is built from 14 residues. CDR3 sequence (DNA): TGTGCCAGCAGTTACAAGCTTTCCAACTATGGCTACACCTTC. Protein sequence: CASSYKLSNYGYTF.

The chain's CDR3 is CASSEMGNTGELFF. CDR3 bases: TGTGCCAGCAGTGAAATGGGGAACACCGGGGAGCTGTTTTTT. The V and J genes are TRBV6-1 and TRBJ2-2; D uncertain. The V end lost 2 bases, the J end lost 1 base, and 5 bases lay between the germline ends. Germline lookup yields CDR1 MNHNS and CDR2 SASEGT. This CDR3 has 14 amino acids.

V and J are TRBV5-1 and TRBJ1-1, with no clear D. V was trimmed by 4 bases and J by 1 base, leaving 8 bases between them. CDR1 and CDR2 (germline): SGHRS, YFSETQ. The CDR3 is 13 amino acids. CDR3 coding DNA: TGCGCCAGCAGCCCCCCCGGGAACACTGAAGCTTTCTTT. It is translated as CASSPPGNTEAFF.

This clone was recorded once. The chain combines TRBV15 with TRBJ1-1, with a possible D match to TRBD1 (5 bases). The length of the CDR3 is 16 residues. Germline V lookup: CDR1 LNHNV, CDR2 YYDKDF (reference sequence). V lost 3 bases, J lost 4 bases, and 18 bases lay in between. Here the CDR3 DNA reads TGTGCCACCAGCAGGGGGAACGGGGCTGGGGGCACTGAAGCTTTCTTT. Amino acid sequence: CATSRGNGAGGTEAFF.

This rearrangement joins TRBV29-1 to TRBJ2-7; a weak D match, TRBD2 (5 bases). V was clipped by 6 bases and J by 3 bases, with 9 bases between them. The CDR3 is 11 amino acids. The germline gives CDR1 SQVTM, CDR2 ANQGSEA. CDR3 loop: CSVNRGYEQYF. DNA of the CDR3: TGCAGCGTCAACCGGGGCTACGAGCAGTACTTC.

V is TRBV9 and J is TRBJ2-5; D may be TRBD1 (6 bases). This CDR3 comprises 15 residues. Germline V CDR1 and CDR2: SGDLS, YYNGEE. With 0 bases removed from V and 4 bases from J, the gap between germline ends came to 13 bases. CDR3 sequence (DNA): TGTGCCAGCAGCGTAGGGGGGACAACTGGAGAGACCCAGTACTTC. As protein: CASSVGGTTGETQYF.

The chain links TRBV27 to TRBJ1-6; D is uncertain. Germline assignment: CDR1 MNHEY and CDR2 SMNVEV (reference sequence). V was clipped by 2 bases and J by 4 bases, with 12 bases between them. The length of the CDR3 is 16 residues. The CDR3 spells CASSLDVGRYNSPLHF. DNA for the CDR3: TGTGCCAGCAGTTTAGACGTCGGTCGATATAATTCACCCCTCCACTTT.

This clone was detected a few times. This chain links TRBV5-8 with TRBJ1-6; TRBD1 might be the D (6 bases). The CDR3 loop spans 14 amino acids. V was clipped by 1 base and J by 7 bases, with 9 bases between them. Germline lookup yields CDR1 SGHTS and CDR2 YDEGEE. CDR3 coding DNA: TGTGCCAGCAGCTTGTGGCAGGGGAATTCACCCCTCCACTTT. Amino acids: CASSLWQGNSPLHF.

This clone was detected once. The chain uses TRBV18 and TRBJ2-5; the D is unclear. The CDR3 covers 12 residues. The V gene lost 3 bases and the J gene lost 2 bases, with 4 bases spanning the gap. From germline, CDR1 is KGHSH and CDR2 LQKENI. The CDR3 DNA is TGTGCCAGCTCACCTACTCAAGAGACCCAGTACTTC. It is translated as CASSPTQETQYF. The full variable domain, completed using reference TRBV18 and TRBJ2-5, is NAGVMQNPRHLVRRRGQEARLRCSPMKGHSHVYWYRQLPEEGLKFMVYLQKENIIDESGMPKERFSAEFPKEGPSILRIQQVVRGDSAAYFCASSPTQETQYFGPGTRLLVL.

In DNA form, the CDR3 reads TGCGCCAGCAGCCGCCCGGAGGGGGGTAATGAAAAACTGTTTTTT. Encoded protein: CASSRPEGGNEKLFF. The chain recombines TRBV5-1 with TRBJ1-4, with D possibly being TRBD1 (6 bases). The germline V and J ends were trimmed by 4 bases and 4 bases, with 14 bases remaining between them. The germline V gene has CDR1 SGHRS and CDR2 YFSETQ. The CDR3 length is 15 residues.

V and J are TRBV5-1 and TRBJ2-3; no clear D gene. CDR1 SGHRS and CDR2 YFSETQ come from the germline V gene. This CDR3 contains 13 residues. V lost 1 base, J lost 1 base, and 4 bases lay in between. The CDR3: CASSLMGTDTQYF. The CDR3 coding sequence is TGCGCCAGCAGCTTGATGGGCACAGATACGCAGTATTTT.

This rearrangement joins TRBV29-1 to TRBJ1-1; D gene uncertain. Trimming cost V 6 bases and J 1 base, with 12 bases left between them. The V gene's germline CDR1 is SQVTM and CDR2 ANQGSEA. The CDR3 covers 13 residues. The CDR3 DNA is TGCAGCGTGGTCCCCGATCGGAACACTGAAGCTTTCTTT. Translated: CSVVPDRNTEAFF.

This clone showed up just a few times. V is TRBV19 and J is TRBJ2-2; no clear D gene. The CDR3 has 14 amino acids. Per germline, CDR1 LNHDA and CDR2 SQIVND (reference sequence). V was trimmed by 6 bases and J by 1 base, leaving 9 bases between them. As DNA, the CDR3 is TGTGCCAGTAGGTTGGCAATGAACACCGGGGAGCTGTTTTTT. This encodes CASRLAMNTGELFF.

The chain is built from TRBV5-1 and TRBJ2-3, with D unresolved. V was cut by 1 base and J by 0 bases, with 6 bases left in between. The CDR3 extends over 14 amino acids. The germline V gene has CDR1 SGHRS and CDR2 YFSETQ. DNA of the CDR3: TGCGCCAGCAGCTTGCACGGTAGCACAGATACGCAGTATTTT. Encoded protein: CASSLHGSTDTQYF.

V and J are TRBV5-1 and TRBJ1-2, with 8 bases aligning to TRBD1. With V trimmed by 0 bases and J by 2 bases, 3 bases remained unmatched. The V gene's germline CDR1 is SGHRS and CDR2 YFSETQ. This CDR3 contains 15 residues. In DNA, the CDR3 is TGCGCCAGCAGCTTGGGACAGGGGAGGAACTATGGCTACACCTTC. It specifies CASSLGQGRNYGYTF.

This rearrangement joins TRBV27 to TRBJ2-1; TRBD2 might be the D (5 bases). V was trimmed by 5 bases and J by 7 bases, leaving 15 bases between them. CDR3 size: 14 residues. Per germline, CDR1 MNHEY and CDR2 SMNVEV (reference sequence). In nucleotides, the CDR3 is TGTGCCAGCAGTCCCCTCGGACTGCTAAATGAGCAGTTCTTC. Encoded protein: CASSPLGLLNEQFF.

The chain joins TRBV4-2 to TRBJ2-1, with D possibly TRBD2 on 7 matching bases. From germline, CDR1 is LGHNA and CDR2 YNFKEQ. V lost 3 bases and J 9 bases, leaving 18 bases between the germline ends. There are 15 residues in the CDR3. The CDR3 sequence is CASSQGGGDNGEQFF. The CDR3 bases are TGTGCCAGCAGCCAGGGGGGGGGCGATAACGGTGAGCAGTTCTTC.

The genes are TRBV7-8 and TRBJ1-1; D ambiguous. The CDR3 runs 15 residues. Germline-derived CDR1 and CDR2 are SGHVS and FQNEAQ. V lost 2 bases and J 1 base, leaving 11 bases between the germline ends. The CDR3 nucleotides are TGTGCCAGCAGCTTAAGGACTTCCCGGAACACTGAAGCTTTCTTT. As protein: CASSLRTSRNTEAFF.

The CDR3 protein is CASSLGPNEKLFF. The CDR3 nucleotides are TGCGCCAGCAGCTTGGGGCCTAATGAAAAACTGTTTTTT. V usage is TRBV5-1 and J usage is TRBJ1-4, with unresolved D. The CDR3 extends over 13 amino acids. V lost 0 bases and J lost 3, with 3 bases in between. Looked up from germline, CDR1 is SGHRS and CDR2 is YFSETQ.

This sequence joins TRBV13 and TRBJ2-3; D call uncertain. Germline-derived CDR1 and CDR2 are PRHDT and FYEKMQ (reference sequence). Trimming pared 2 bases from V and 0 bases from J, leaving 9 bases between. The CDR3 totals 15 residues. This CDR3 is CASSLWVGSTDTQYF. CDR3 sequence (DNA): TGTGCCAGCAGCTTATGGGTGGGGAGCACAGATACGCAGTATTTT.

For the CDR3, the DNA is TGTGCCAGCAGCCCCGGCCCTTATAATTCACCCCTCCACTTT. This encodes CASSPGPYNSPLHF. The chain joins TRBV11-3 to TRBJ1-6; D gene ambiguous. Germline loops: CDR1 SGHNT, CDR2 YENEEA. V gave up 5 bases and J gave up 4 bases, with 9 bases separating them. The CDR3 covers 14 residues.

This clone is a singleton in its sample. This chain uses TRBV5-1 with TRBJ2-1; D not certain. The CDR3 is 16 residues long. CDR1 SGHRS and CDR2 YFSETQ come from the germline V gene. Trimming took off 4 bases at V and 2 bases at J, with 16 bases between the two ends. CDR3: CASSPYLQAAYNEQFF. The DNA for the CDR3 is TGCGCCAGCAGCCCTTACCTCCAGGCGGCCTACAATGAGCAGTTCTTC.